This TCR beta chain originates from a study of human CD8 memory T cell subsets. Germline values: CDR1 PRHDT, CDR2 FYEKMQ (reference sequence). This CDR3 spans 15 amino acids. UMI-labeled 5' RACE was used to make TCR beta libraries. TCRdb reprocessed the 5' RACE reads and keeps a single row for each CDR3 protein, giving no DNA. The repertoire table contains roughly 12,000 distinct CDR3 sequences. The V gene is TRBV13, the J gene TRBJ1-4; TCRdb outputs TRBD1, but without DNA this stays unchecked. The sequence was collected from a human donor in good health. Specimen: CD8+ T cells from PBMCs. The CDR3: CASSLRTGGDEKLFF.